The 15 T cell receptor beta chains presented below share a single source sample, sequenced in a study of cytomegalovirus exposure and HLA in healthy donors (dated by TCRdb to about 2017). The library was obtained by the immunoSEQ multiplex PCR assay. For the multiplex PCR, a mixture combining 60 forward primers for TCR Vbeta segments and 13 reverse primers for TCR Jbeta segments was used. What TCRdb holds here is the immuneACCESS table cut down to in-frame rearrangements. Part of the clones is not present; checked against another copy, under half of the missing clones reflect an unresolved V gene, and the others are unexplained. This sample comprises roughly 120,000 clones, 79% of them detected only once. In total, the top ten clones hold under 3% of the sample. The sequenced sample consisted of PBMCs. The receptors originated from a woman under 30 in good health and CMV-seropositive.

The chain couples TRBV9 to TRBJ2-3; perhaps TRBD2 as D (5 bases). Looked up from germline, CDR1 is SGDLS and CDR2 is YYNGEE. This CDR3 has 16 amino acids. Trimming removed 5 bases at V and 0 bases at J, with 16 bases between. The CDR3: CASSPQPDLSTDTQYF. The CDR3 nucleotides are TGTGCCAGCAGTCCTCAACCGGACTTAAGCACAGATACGCAGTATTTT.

CDR3 bases: TGCGCCAGCAGCTTGGCGGGGACAACGAACACCGGGGAGCTGTTTTTT. It translates to CASSLAGTTNTGELFF. The gene calls are TRBV5-1 and TRBJ2-2; maybe TRBD1 (6 bases). CDR1 is SGHRS and CDR2 is YFSETQ in the germline V gene. V dropped 0 bases and J dropped 0 bases, with 9 bases sitting between them. The CDR3 contains 16 residues.

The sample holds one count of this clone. Written as DNA, the CDR3 is TGTGCCAGCAGTCCGTCGACAGGGGGCGGCTATGGCTACACCTTC. Translating it yields CASSPSTGGGYGYTF. The V and J genes are TRBV6-5 and TRBJ1-2; 10 bases align to TRBD1. J was trimmed by 4 bases and V by 5 bases; bases with no gene match: 7. CDR1 and CDR2 (germline): MNHEY, SVGAGI. CDR3 length: 15 amino acids.

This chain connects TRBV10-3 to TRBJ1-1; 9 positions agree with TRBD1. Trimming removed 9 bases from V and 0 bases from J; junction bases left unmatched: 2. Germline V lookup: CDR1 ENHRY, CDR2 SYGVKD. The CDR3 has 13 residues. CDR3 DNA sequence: TGTGCCATAGGACAGGGGATGAACACTGAAGCTTTCTTT. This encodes CAIGQGMNTEAFF.

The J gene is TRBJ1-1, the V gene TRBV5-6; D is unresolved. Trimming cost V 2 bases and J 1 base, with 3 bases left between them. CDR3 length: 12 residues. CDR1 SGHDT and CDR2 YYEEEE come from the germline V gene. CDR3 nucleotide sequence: TGTGCCAGCAGCTTTCGGAACACTGAAGCTTTCTTT. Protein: CASSFRNTEAFF.

The CDR3 DNA reads as TGTGCCAGTACCGAGAACTCTGGAAACACCATATATTTT. It yields the protein CASTENSGNTIYF. The rearrangement uses TRBV19 and TRBJ1-3; D ambiguous. CDR1 and CDR2 from the germline V gene are LNHDA and SQIVND (reference sequence). V lost 7 bases and J lost 0, with 7 bases in between. This CDR3 region has 13 residues.

CDR3 nucleotide sequence: TGTGCCAGCAGCTTAGACTTGGACAGTGGGGGTGACTATGGCTACACCTTC. Its protein is CASSLDLDSGGDYGYTF. V usage is TRBV11-3 and J usage is TRBJ1-2; tentatively, D is TRBD1 (6 bases). Germline V gene lookup returns CDR1 SGHNT and CDR2 YENEEA. Trimming removed 0 bases at V and 3 bases at J, with 17 bases between. This CDR3 region has 17 residues.

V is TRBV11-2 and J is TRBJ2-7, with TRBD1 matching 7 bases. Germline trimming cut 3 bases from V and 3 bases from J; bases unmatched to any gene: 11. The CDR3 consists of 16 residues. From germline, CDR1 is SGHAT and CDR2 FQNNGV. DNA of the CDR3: TGTGCCAGCAGCTTCACCCCCGGGACAGACTACTACGAGCAGTACTTC. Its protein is CASSFTPGTDYYEQYF.

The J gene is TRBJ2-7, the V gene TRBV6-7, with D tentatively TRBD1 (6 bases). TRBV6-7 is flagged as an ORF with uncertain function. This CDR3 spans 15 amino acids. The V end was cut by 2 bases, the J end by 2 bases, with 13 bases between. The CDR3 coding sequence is TGTGCCAGCAGTTACCATCAGGGGCTAACCTACGAGCAGTACTTC. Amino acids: CASSYHQGLTYEQYF.

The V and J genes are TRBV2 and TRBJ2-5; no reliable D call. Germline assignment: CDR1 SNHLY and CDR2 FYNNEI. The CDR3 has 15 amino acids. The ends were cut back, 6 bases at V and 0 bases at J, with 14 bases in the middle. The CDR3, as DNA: TGTGCCAGCAGCCAAACCCCAGACAACCAAGAGACCCAGTACTTC. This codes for CASSQTPDNQETQYF.

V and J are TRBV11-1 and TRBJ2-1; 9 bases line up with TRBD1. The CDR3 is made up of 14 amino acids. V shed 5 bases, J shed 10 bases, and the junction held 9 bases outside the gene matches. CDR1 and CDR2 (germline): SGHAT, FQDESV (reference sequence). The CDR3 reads CASSPPGQGGEQFF. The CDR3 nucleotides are TGTGCCAGCAGCCCCCCGGGACAGGGAGGGGAGCAGTTCTTC.

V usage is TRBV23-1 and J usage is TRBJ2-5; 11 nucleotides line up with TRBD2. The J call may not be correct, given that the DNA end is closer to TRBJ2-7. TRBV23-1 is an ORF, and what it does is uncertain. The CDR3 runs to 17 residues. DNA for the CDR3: TGCGCCAGCAGTCCTACCGGGACTAGCGGAATCTCCTACGAGCAGTACTTC. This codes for CASSPTGTSGISYEQYF.

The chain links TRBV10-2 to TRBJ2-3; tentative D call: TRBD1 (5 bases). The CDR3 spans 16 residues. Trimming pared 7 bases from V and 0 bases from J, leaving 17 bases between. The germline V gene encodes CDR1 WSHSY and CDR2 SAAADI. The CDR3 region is CASILSGLTSTDTQYF. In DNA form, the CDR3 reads TGCGCCAGCATTCTCTCAGGGTTAACTAGCACAGATACGCAGTATTTT.

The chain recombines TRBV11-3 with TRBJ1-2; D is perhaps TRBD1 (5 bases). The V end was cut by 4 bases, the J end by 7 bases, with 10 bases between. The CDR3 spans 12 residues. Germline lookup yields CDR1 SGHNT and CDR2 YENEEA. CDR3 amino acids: CASSSLGAGYTF. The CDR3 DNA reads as TGTGCCAGCAGCTCCTTAGGGGCTGGCTACACCTTC.

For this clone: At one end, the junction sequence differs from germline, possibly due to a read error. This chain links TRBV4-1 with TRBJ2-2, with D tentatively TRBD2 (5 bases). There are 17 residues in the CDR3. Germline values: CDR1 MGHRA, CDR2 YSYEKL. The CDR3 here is CVSSQEGGPDLTGELFF. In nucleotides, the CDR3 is TGCGTCAGCAGCCAAGAGGGCGGGCCTGACCTCACCGGGGAGCTGTTTTTT.